This TCR beta chain emerged from a study of response to subunit inactivated influenza vaccine. In this sample, this clonotype turned up many times. Its antigen is unknown. Whole-study results and caveats: With each seasonal influenza vaccination, the authors suggested, few new T cells are recruited.

TCRdb reanalysed the RT-PCR reads using MiXCR and keeps one entry per CDR3 protein. The repertoire holds about 650,000 distinct CDR3 sequences, less than 20% seen once, with approximately 10% in the top ten. Germline V lookup: CDR1 KGHDR, CDR2 SFDVKD. This CDR3 is built from 13 residues. Trimming removed 0 bases at V and 6 bases at J, with 5 bases between. The gene calls are TRBV24-1 and TRBJ2-1, with unresolved D. The source material was PBMCs from blood, sampled 12 days after vaccination. The clonotype originates from a man in his fifties who received an inactivated influenza vaccine. The CDR3 loop is CATSDLPVNEQFF. The DNA for the CDR3 is TGTGCCACCAGTGATTTGCCGGTCAATGAGCAGTTCTTC.